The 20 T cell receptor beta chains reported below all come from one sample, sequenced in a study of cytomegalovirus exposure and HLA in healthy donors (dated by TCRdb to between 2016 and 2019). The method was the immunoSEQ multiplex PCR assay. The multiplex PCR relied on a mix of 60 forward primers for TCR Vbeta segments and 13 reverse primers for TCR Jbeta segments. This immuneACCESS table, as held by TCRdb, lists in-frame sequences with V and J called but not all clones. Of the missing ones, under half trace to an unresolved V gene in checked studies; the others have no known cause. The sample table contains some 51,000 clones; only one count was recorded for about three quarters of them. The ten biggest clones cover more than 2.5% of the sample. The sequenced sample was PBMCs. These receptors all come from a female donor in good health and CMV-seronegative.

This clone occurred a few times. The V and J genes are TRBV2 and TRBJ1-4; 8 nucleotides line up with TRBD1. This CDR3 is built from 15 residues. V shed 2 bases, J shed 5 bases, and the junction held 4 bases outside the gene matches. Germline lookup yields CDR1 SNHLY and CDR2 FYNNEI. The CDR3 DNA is TGTGCCAGCAGTGAAACCGGGACAGGAAATGAAAAACTGTTTTTT. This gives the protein CASSETGTGNEKLFF.

The CDR3 nucleotides are TGCGCCAGCAGCCCCCCCGGGACAGGGAGAGAGACCCAGTACTTC. Translated, it gives CASSPPGTGRETQYF. The chain has TRBV5-1 and TRBJ2-5; 9 bases match TRBD1. The CDR3 runs to 15 residues. With V trimmed by 4 bases and J by 4 bases, 8 bases remained unmatched. Per the germline V gene, CDR1 is SGHRS and CDR2 is YFSETQ.

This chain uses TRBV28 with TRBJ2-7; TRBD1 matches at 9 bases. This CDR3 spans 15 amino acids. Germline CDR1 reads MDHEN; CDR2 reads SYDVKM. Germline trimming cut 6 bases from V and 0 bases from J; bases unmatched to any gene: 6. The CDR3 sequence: CASRWDREGSYEQYF. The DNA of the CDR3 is TGTGCCAGCAGATGGGACAGGGAGGGCTCCTACGAGCAGTACTTC.

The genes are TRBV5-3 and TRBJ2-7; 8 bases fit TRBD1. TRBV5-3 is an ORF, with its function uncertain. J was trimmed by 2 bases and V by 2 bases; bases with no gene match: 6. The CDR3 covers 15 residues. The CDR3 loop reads CARSFEDRVTYEQYF. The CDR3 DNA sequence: TGTGCCAGAAGCTTTGAGGACAGGGTTACCTACGAGCAGTACTTC.

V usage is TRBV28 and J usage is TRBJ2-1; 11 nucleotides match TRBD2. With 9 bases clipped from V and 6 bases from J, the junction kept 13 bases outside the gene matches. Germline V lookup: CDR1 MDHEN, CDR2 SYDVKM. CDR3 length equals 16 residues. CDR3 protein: CASPPPLAGGFNEQFF. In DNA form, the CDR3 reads TGTGCCAGTCCTCCTCCCTTAGCGGGAGGGTTCAATGAGCAGTTCTTC.

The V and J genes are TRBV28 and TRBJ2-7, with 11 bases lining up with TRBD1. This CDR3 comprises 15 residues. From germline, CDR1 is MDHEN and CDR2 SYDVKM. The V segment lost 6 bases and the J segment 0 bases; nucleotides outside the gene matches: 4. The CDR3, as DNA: TGTGCCAGCAGCTTCGGGACAGGGGGCTCCTACGAGCAGTACTTC. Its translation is CASSFGTGGSYEQYF.

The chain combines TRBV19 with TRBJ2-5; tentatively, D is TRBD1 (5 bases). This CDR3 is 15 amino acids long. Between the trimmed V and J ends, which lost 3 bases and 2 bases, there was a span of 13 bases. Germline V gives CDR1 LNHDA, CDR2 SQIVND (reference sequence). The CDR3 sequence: CASSISRARQETQYF. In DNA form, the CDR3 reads TGTGCCAGTAGTATTAGCAGGGCACGGCAAGAGACCCAGTACTTC.

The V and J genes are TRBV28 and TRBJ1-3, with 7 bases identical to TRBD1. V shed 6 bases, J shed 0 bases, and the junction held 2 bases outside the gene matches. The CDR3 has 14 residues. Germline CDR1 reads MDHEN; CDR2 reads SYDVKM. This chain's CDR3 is CASRSGGSGNTIYF. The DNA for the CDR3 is TGTGCCAGCAGGTCAGGGGGCTCTGGAAACACCATATATTTT.

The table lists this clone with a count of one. The CDR3, as DNA: TGCGCCAGCAGCCAAGATCCTGCGGGAGGGGGGGTTAGCACAGATACGCAGTATTTT. This codes for CASSQDPAGGGVSTDTQYF. This rearrangement joins TRBV4-3 to TRBJ2-3; 9 bases line up with TRBD2. Germline V gene data show CDR1 as LGHNA and CDR2 as YSLEER. V dropped 0 bases and J dropped 0; count of bases not matched to a gene: 10. The CDR3 runs to 19 residues.

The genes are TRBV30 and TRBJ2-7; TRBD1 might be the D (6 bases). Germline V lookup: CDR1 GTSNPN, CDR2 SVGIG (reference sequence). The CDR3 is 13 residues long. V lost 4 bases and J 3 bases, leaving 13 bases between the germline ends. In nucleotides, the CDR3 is TGTGCCTGGATTCCCAGGGGTAGCTACGAGCAGTACTTC. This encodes CAWIPRGSYEQYF. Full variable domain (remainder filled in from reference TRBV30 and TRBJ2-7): SQTIHQWPATLVQPVGSPLSLECTVEGTSNPNLYWYRQAAGRGLQLLFYSVGIGQISSEVPQNLSASRPQDRQFILSSKKLLLSDSGFYLCAWIPRGSYEQYFGPGTRLTVT.

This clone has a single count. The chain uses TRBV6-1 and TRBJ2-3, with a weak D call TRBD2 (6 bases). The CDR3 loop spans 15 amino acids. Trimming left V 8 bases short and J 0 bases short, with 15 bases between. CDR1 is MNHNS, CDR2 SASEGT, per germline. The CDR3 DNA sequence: TGTGCCAGCGCGTCGGGACTGGACAGCACAGATACGCAGTATTTT. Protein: CASASGLDSTDTQYF.

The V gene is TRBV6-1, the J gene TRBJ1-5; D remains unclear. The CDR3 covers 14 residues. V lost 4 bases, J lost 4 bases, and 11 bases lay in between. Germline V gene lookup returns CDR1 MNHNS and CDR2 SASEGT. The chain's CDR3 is CASSATDTNQPQHF. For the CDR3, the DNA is TGTGCCAGCAGTGCAACCGACACGAATCAGCCCCAGCATTTT.

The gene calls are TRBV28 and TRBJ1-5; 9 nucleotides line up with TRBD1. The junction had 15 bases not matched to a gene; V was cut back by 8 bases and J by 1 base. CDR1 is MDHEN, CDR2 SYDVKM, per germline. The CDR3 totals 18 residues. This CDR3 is CASHNPGQGISSNQPQHF. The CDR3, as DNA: TGTGCCAGCCACAATCCGGGACAGGGAATTTCGAGCAATCAGCCCCAGCATTTT.

The CDR3 nucleotides are TGTGCCTGGAGCCCCGGGACAGGGGTAGGAAACACCATATATTTT. This encodes CAWSPGTGVGNTIYF. The chain recombines TRBV30 with TRBJ1-3, with TRBD1 matching 10 bases. The CDR3 has 15 residues. With 3 bases clipped from V and 4 bases from J, the junction kept 6 bases outside the gene matches. CDR1 is GTSNPN, CDR2 SVGIG, per germline (reference sequence).

The CDR3 loop reads CASSTGTSARGETQYF. DNA of the CDR3: TGCGCCAGCAGCACCGGGACATCCGCCCGGGGAGAGACCCAGTACTTC. The chain is built from TRBV5-1 and TRBJ2-5, with a tentative D call TRBD1 (6 bases). Per germline, CDR1 SGHRS and CDR2 YFSETQ. This CDR3 comprises 16 residues. The V and J ends lost 4 bases and 4 bases respectively, with 20 bases between them.

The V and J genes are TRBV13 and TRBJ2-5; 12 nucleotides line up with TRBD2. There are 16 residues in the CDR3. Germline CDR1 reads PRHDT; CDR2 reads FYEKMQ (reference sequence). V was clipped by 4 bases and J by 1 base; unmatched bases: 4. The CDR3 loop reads CASSYAGLAGQETQYF. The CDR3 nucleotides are TGTGCCAGCAGCTACGCGGGACTAGCGGGCCAAGAGACCCAGTACTTC. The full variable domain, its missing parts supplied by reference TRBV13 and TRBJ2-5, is AAGVIQSPRHLIKEKRETATLKCYPIPRHDTVYWYQQGPGQDPQFLISFYEKMQSDKGSIPDRFSAQQFSDYHSELNMSSLELGDSALYFCASSYAGLAGQETQYFGPGTRLLVL.

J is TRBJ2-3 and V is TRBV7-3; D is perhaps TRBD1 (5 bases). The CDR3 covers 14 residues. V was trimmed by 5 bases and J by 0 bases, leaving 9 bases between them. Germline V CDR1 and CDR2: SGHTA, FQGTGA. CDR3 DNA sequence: TGTGCCAGCAGCCCCCAGGGAAGCACAGATACGCAGTATTTT. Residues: CASSPQGSTDTQYF.

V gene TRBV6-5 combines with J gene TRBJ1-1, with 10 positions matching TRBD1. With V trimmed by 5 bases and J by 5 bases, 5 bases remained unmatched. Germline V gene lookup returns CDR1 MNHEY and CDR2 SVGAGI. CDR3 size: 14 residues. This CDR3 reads CASSRDRGYTEAFF. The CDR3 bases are TGTGCCAGCAGTAGGGACAGGGGTTATACTGAAGCTTTCTTT.

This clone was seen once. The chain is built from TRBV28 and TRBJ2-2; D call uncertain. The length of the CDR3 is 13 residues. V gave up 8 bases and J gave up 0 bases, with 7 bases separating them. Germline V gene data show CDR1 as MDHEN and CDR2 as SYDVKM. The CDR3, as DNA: TGTGCCAGCCTTACAACGAACACCGGGGAGCTGTTTTTT. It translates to CASLTTNTGELFF.

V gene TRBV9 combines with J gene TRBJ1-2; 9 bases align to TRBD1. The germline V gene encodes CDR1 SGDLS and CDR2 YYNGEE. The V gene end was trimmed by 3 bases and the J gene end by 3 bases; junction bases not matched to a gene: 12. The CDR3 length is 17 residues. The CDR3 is CASSARKNRGRDYGYTF. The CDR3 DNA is TGTGCCAGCAGCGCCCGGAAAAACAGGGGGCGCGACTATGGCTACACCTTC. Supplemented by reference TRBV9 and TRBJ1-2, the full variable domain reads DSGVTQTPKHLITATGQRVTLRCSPRSGDLSVYWYQQSLDQGLQFLIQYYNGEERAKGNILERFSAQQFPDLHSELNLSSLELGDSALYFCASSARKNRGRDYGYTFGSGTRLTVV.